A single TCR beta chain is shown here with its context. Some clones are missing from TCRdb's copy, which holds only in-frame ones; the method was immunoSEQ multiplex PCR. The table includes 90,000 to 150,000 clones, roughly nine tenths detected once. This sample was taken from a study of OX40 agonist ivuxolimab in advanced cancers. The overall study: Dose-escalation patients were diagnosed with hepatocellular carcinoma, melanoma, renal cell cancer or head and neck cancer. Age averaged around 58 years (range about 20 to 80), and approximately 80% were male.

Germline values: CDR1 SEHNR, CDR2 FQNEAQ (reference sequence). The CDR3 is 14 residues long. Trimming removed 5 bases from V and 6 bases from J, with 17 bases in between. This specimen consisted of CD4+ or CD8+ T cells sorted from blood, obtained in a trial of the OX40 agonist ivuxolimab. The origin of this receptor is an adult with an advanced solid tumor such as melanoma, head and neck, liver or kidney cancer. V and J are TRBV7-9 and TRBJ2-7, with a tentative D call TRBD2 (6 bases). CDR3 DNA: TGTGCCAGCAGCCCCGGGGGACCCCTTCGCGAGCAGTACTTC. Translating gives CASSPGGPLREQYF.